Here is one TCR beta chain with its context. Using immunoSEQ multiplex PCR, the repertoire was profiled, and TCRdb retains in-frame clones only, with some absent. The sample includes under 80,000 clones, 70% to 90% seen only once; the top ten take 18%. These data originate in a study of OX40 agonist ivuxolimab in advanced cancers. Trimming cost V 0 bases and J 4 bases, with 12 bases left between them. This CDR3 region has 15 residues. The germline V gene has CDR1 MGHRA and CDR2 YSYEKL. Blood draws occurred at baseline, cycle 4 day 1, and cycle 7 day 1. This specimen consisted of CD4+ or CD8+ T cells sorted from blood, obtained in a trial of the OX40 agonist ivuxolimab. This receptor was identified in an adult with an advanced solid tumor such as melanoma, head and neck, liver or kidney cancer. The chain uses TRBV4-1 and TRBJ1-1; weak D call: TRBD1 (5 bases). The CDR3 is CASSQDWTQGTEAFF. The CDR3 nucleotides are TGCGCCAGCAGCCAAGATTGGACCCAGGGCACTGAAGCTTTCTTT.